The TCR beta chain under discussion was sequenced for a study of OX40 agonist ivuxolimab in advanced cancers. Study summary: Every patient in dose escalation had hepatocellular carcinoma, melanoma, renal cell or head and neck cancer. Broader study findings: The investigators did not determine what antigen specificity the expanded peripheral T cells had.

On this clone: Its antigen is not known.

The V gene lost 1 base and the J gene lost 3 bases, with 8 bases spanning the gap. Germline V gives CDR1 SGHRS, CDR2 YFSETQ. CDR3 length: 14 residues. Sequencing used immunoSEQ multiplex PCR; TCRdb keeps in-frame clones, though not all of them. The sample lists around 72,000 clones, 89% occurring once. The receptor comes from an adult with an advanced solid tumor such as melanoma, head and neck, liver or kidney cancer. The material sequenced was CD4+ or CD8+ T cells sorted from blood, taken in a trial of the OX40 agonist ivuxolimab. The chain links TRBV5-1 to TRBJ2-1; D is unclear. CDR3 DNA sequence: TGCGCCAGCAGCTTGCAGGAGCTCTACAATGAGCAGTTCTTC. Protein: CASSLQELYNEQFF.